In its sample, the clone carrying this T cell receptor beta chain was seen once. Its antigen remains unknown. The repertoire was sequenced with immunoSEQ multiplex PCR; TCRdb's copy has only in-frame clones and lacks some. The sample lists about 560,000 clones; 70% to 80% were seen once. The record originates from a study of shared clonotypes between healthy human individuals. Study results and limitations: The donor pool, a small one, limited the genetic and exposure-history diversity represented.

The study used 100 million or so PBMCs per unsorted sample for genomic DNA. Germline loops: CDR1 LGHNA, CDR2 YSLEER. With 4 bases clipped from V and 6 bases from J, the junction kept 7 bases outside the gene matches. CDR3 size: 15 residues. This chain joins TRBV4-3 and TRBJ2-2, with TRBD2 matching over 8 bases. The sample taken for sequencing was PBMCs. The receptor was derived from a woman between 35 and 50 years old in good health. Some clones in this sample may be carry-over from other donors' samples. CDR3: CASSPLAGLAGELFF. CDR3 coding DNA: TGCGCCAGCAGCCCGTTAGCGGGACTTGCCGGGGAGCTGTTTTTT.